Described below is a single TCR beta chain sequence and its context. The germline V gene has CDR1 SGHRS and CDR2 YFSETQ. J gave up 3 bases and V 0 bases, and 6 bases lay outside the gene matches. The CDR3 is made up of 16 amino acids. Patients from Seattle were sampled longitudinally, starting during active infection. As handled by the study authors: Cell counts per sample came from amplifying reference gene primers. Profiled with immunoSEQ multiplex PCR; TCRdb holds only in-frame clones, not every one. The DNA gave D and trimming, while V, J and clone size come from that table. The data show fewer than 90,000 clones, about 77% seen once. These data are taken from a study of blood T cell repertoires in COVID-19. The wider study: Sites across the United States, Italy and Spain contributed samples from acute and convalescent COVID-19. Sample material is recorded as cDNA or gDNA derived from T cells, B-cell-depleted T cells, or PBMCs.

The material sequenced was peripheral blood. The V call is TRBV5-1, the J call TRBJ2-5, with 9 nucleotides matching TRBD1. This clonotype originated in an older man with COVID-19, enrolled during active disease. The CDR3 region is CASSLDTGGVKETQYF. The CDR3 DNA reads TGCGCCAGCAGCTTGGATACAGGGGGCGTAAAAGAGACCCAGTACTTC.